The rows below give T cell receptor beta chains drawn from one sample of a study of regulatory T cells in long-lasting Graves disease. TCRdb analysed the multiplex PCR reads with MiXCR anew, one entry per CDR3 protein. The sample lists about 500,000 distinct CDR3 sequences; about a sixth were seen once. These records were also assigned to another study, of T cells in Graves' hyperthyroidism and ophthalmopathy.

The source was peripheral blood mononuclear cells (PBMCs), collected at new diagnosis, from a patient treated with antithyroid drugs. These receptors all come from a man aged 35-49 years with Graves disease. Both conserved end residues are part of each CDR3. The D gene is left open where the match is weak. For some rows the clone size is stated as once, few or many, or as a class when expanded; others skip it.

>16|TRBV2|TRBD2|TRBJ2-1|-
CASSAGTSGMGNEQFF
TGTGCCAGCAGTGCCGGGACTAGCGGGATGGGGAATGAGCAGTTCTTC
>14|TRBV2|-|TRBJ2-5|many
CASSEWRIQETQYF
TGTGCCAGCAGTGAATGGAGGATCCAAGAGACCCAGTACTTC
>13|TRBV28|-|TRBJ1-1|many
CASSGRGYTEAFF
TGTGCCAGCAGTGGCAGGGGATACACTGAAGCTTTCTTT
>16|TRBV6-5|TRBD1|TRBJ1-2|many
CASSYQETGQSYGYTF
TGTGCCAGCAGTTACCAGGAAACGGGACAGTCTTACGGCTACACCTTC
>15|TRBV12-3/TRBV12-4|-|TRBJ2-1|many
CASRSGRGVYNEQFF
TGTGCCAGCAGATCAGGACGTGGAGTCTACAATGAGCAGTTCTTC
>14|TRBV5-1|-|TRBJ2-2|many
CASSLAGDTGELFF
TGCGCCAGCAGCTTGGCAGGGGACACCGGGGAGCTGTTTTTT
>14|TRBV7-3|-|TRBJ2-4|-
CASSLEQGRNIQYF
TGTGCCAGCAGCTTGGAACAGGGAAGAAACATTCAGTACTTC
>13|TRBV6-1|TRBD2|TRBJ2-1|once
CASSPGLAIEQFF
TGTGCCAGCAGCCCGGGACTAGCGATTGAGCAGTTCTTC
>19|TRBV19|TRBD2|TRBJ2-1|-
CASKAVSGLAGGHRNEQFF
TGTGCCAGTAAGGCCGTTTCGGGACTAGCGGGAGGGCATCGCAATGAGCAGTTCTTC
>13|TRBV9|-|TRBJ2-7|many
CASSVVSGREQYF
TGTGCCAGCAGCGTAGTATCTGGGAGGGAGCAGTACTTC
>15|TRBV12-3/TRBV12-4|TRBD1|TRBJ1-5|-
CASSSRGRGNQPQHF
TGTGCCAGCAGTTCCAGGGGGCGAGGCAATCAGCCCCAGCATTTT
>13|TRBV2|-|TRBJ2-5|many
CASSLLYQETQYF
TGTGCCAGCAGTCTCCTCTACCAAGAGACCCAGTACTTC
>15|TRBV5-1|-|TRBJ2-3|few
CASSLEAGYTDTQYF
TGCGCCAGCAGCTTGGAGGCAGGGTATACAGATACGCAGTATTTT
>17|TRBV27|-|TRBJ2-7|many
CASSLISARDDEEEQYF
TGTGCCAGCAGTTTAATTTCCGCCAGGGACGATGAGGAGGAGCAGTACTTC
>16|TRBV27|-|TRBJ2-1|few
CASSLGQPGPRREQFF
TGTGCCAGCAGTTTAGGACAGCCCGGCCCCCGTAGAGAGCAGTTCTTC
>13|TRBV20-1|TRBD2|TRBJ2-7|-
CSALAVSSYEQYF
TGCAGTGCTCTAGCGGTTAGCTCCTACGAGCAGTACTTC
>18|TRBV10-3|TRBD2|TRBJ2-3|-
CAISGSGRTSGGTDTQYF
TGTGCCATCAGTGGGAGCGGGAGGACGTCTGGTGGCACAGATACGCAGTATTTT
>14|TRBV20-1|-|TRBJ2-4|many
CSAFVGGAKNIQYF
TGCAGTGCTTTTGTCGGGGGAGCCAAAAACATTCAGTACTTC
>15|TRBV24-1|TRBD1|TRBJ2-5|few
CATSDGRTGAETQYF
TGTGCCACCAGTGACGGTCGGACAGGGGCAGAGACCCAGTACTTC
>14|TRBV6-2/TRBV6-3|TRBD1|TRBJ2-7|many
CASSPRTGVPEQYF
TGTGCCAGCAGTCCACGGACAGGGGTTCCCGAGCAGTACTTC
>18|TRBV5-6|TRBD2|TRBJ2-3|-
CASSLPNPSGRITDTQYF
TGTGCCAGCAGCTTGCCAAACCCTAGCGGGAGGATCACAGATACGCAGTATTTT
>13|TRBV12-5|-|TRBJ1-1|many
CASGLEANTEAFF
TGTGCTAGTGGTTTGGAAGCGAACACTGAAGCTTTCTTT
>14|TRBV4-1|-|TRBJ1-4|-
CATQPAATNEKLFF
TGCGCCACCCAACCGGCCGCAACTAATGAAAAACTGTTTTTT
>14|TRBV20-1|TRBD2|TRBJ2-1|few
CSARTSGSRNEQFF
TGCAGTGCTAGGACTAGCGGGAGTAGGAATGAGCAGTTCTTC
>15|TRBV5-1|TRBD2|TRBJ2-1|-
CASRAGLVAYNEQFF
TGCGCCAGCAGGGCTGGACTAGTAGCCTACAATGAGCAGTTCTTC
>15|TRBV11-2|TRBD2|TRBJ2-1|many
CASSSLAGNYNEQFF
TGTGCCAGCAGCTCACTAGCGGGGAACTACAATGAGCAGTTCTTC
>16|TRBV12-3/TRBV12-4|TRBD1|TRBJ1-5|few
CASSPEGQGSNQPQHF
TGTGCCAGCAGTCCCGAGGGACAGGGGAGCAATCAGCCCCAGCATTTT
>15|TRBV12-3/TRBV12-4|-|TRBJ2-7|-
CASSKGLSITYEQYF
TGTGCCAGCAGCAAGGGACTTTCCATTACCTACGAGCAGTACTTC
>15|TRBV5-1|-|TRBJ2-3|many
CASAPTQTWPDTQYF
TGCGCCAGCGCCCCGACCCAAACCTGGCCAGATACGCAGTATTTT
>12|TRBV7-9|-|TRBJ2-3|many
CASSQGRDTQYF
TGTGCCAGCAGCCAGGGCAGGGATACGCAGTATTTT